This T cell receptor (beta chain) was sequenced in a study of cytomegalovirus exposure and HLA in healthy donors. About the research overall: Around 85 million unique TCRs from HLA-typed donors were held in an early data release.

This clone was counted once. What it binds is unknown. Points from the study as a whole: Researchers counted roughly 150 TCR beta chains as cytomegalovirus-associated. Reported results showed that the classifier diagnosed cytomegalovirus status with high specificity and sensitivity. CMV antigen specificity of a few CMV-associated chains was confirmed in vitro.

The CDR3 extends over 13 amino acids. From germline, CDR1 is WNHNN and CDR2 SYGVQD (reference sequence). The V and J ends lost 7 bases and 8 bases respectively, with 16 bases between them. The PCR contained 60 Vbeta and 13 Jbeta primers. The repertoire was sequenced with immunoSEQ multiplex PCR; TCRdb's copy has only in-frame clones and lacks some. The profile shows about 77,000 clones, about four fifths of them singletons. This clonotype originated in a man in his forties in good health and CMV-seronegative. The sample consisted of PBMCs. The chain couples TRBV10-1 to TRBJ2-3; a possible D gene is TRBD2 (6 bases). CDR3 in DNA: TGCGCCAGCACGAGGACTAAGGACGGTACGCAGTATTTT. The encoded protein is CASTRTKDGTQYF.